This note documents a single T cell receptor (beta chain) sequence. Its antigen remains unidentified. CDR1 and CDR2 from the germline V gene are SGHKS and YYEKEE (reference sequence). The CDR3 has 15 amino acids. J lost 4 bases, V lost 0 bases, and 6 bases had no gene match. Here immunoSEQ multiplex PCR was the method, and the copy in TCRdb shows in-frame clones only, minus some. The sample gives over 80,000 clones, 91% of which show up once; roughly 0.17% is in the top ten. This specimen belongs to a study of graft-versus-host responses after intestinal transplantation. Study-wide findings and caveats: The highest levels of circulating GvH clones went along with early declines in HvG clones after transplant.

The sequence was obtained from a human donor who was the organ donor for an intestinal transplant. The genes are TRBV5-5 and TRBJ2-5; 7 bases align to TRBD1. Sequencing was performed on unstimulated CD4+ T cells sorted from spleen or lymph node cells, taken before transplant. The CDR3 nucleotides are TGTGCCAGCAGCTTGGCCCGGGACAGTAGAGAGACCCAGTACTTC. Amino acid sequence: CASSLARDSRETQYF.